This T cell receptor beta chain derives from a study of OX40 agonist ivuxolimab in advanced cancers. Turning to the study itself: Past anti-PD-1, anti-PD-L1 or anti-CTLA-4 therapy was accepted, and roughly 38% had received some.

Germline loops: CDR1 WSHSY, CDR2 SAAADI. This CDR3 contains 13 residues. Trimming removed 4 bases from V and 7 bases from J; junction bases left unmatched: 4. Assay: immunoSEQ multiplex PCR; the TCRdb copy retains only in-frame clones and omits some. The sample lists some 69,000 clones; 90% to 95% were seen once. This rearrangement joins TRBV10-2 to TRBJ2-4; 7 bases line up with TRBD2. This TCR was recovered from an adult with an advanced solid tumor such as melanoma, head and neck, liver or kidney cancer. Sequencing was performed on CD4+ or CD8+ T cells sorted from blood, taken in a trial of the OX40 agonist ivuxolimab. The CDR3 coding sequence is TGCGCCAGCAGTGTGGGGGAGGGGAACATTCAGTACTTC. Its translation: CASSVGEGNIQYF.